This TCR beta chain was identified during a study of T cell changes during pregnancy in multiple sclerosis. This CDR3 region has 14 residues. Germline V CDR1 and CDR2: LNHNV, YYDKDF (reference sequence). The V and J ends lost 5 bases and 1 base respectively, with 11 bases between them. The repertoire was sequenced with immunoSEQ multiplex PCR; TCRdb's copy has only in-frame clones and lacks some. The table lists 30,000 to 40,000 clones, approximately 89% of them singletons. The sample in question was CD4+ T cells from peripheral blood mononuclear cells, obtained after pregnancy. The origin of this receptor is a female donor in good health, enrolled as a control in a pregnancy study. The chain joins TRBV15 to TRBJ1-1; D remains unclear. The CDR3 spells CATSGADWNTEAFF. The CDR3 nucleotides are TGTGCCACCAGCGGAGCAGATTGGAACACTGAAGCTTTCTTT.